The 2 T cell receptor beta chains in this list originate from one sample, sequenced in a study of blood T cell repertoires in COVID-19. Sequencing was performed with immunoSEQ multiplex PCR; in TCRdb, only in-frame clones are kept and a portion is missing. Of some 460,000 clones in the sample, 87% are singletons; the top ten hold roughly 0.7%. The specimen was PBMCs or T cells enriched from blood (not recorded which). These TCRs come from a woman between 18 and 29 years old who had recovered from COVID-19.

This clone was seen only a few times. This sequence joins TRBV1 and TRBJ1-3; the DNA was not used to check the table's D call, TRBD1. TRBV1 corresponds to a pseudogene. This CDR3 region has 15 residues. The DNA for the CDR3 is TGCACCAGCAGCCACGCAGGGGGCTCTGGAAACACCATATATTTT. It specifies CTSSHAGGSGNTIYF.

The chain has TRBV12-5 and TRBJ2-7; D is possibly TRBD2 (5 bases). CDR3 length equals 17 residues. Trimming stripped 1 base from V and 2 bases from J, with 18 bases between. Germline V gives CDR1 LGHNT, CDR2 FRNRAP. Here the CDR3 reads CASGLGLPPGAPYEQYF. CDR3 nucleotide sequence: TGTGCTAGTGGTTTGGGACTACCCCCGGGTGCACCCTACGAGCAGTACTTC. Supplemented by reference TRBV12-5 and TRBJ2-7, the full variable domain reads DARVTQTPRHKVTEMGQEVTMRCQPILGHNTVFWYRQTMMQGLELLAYFRNRAPLDDSGMPKDRFSAEMPDATLATLKIQPSEPRDSAVYFCASGLGLPPGAPYEQYFGPGTRLTVT.